This T cell receptor beta chain was obtained from a study of OX40 agonist ivuxolimab in advanced cancers. Study-level findings and limits: Among the lowest levels of clonal expansion were found in partial responders at 0.1-3.0 mg/kg. There were, on average, more expanded clones in CD8+ T cells than in CD4+.

Samples of blood were obtained at baseline, on cycle 4 day 1, and on cycle 7 day 1. Germline V lookup: CDR1 MDHEN, CDR2 SYDVKM. The CDR3 runs 15 residues. V shed 5 bases and J shed 1 base, with 9 bases lying between them. As to this clone: Its cognate antigen is unknown.

Clones were sequenced by immunoSEQ multiplex PCR, and TCRdb holds only the in-frame ones, with some missing. The sample has 55,000 to 65,000 clones, 90% seen once; the top ten hold around 1.9%. V usage is TRBV28 and J usage is TRBJ2-6; TRBD1 is a possible D gene (7 bases). The TCR was taken from an adult with an advanced solid tumor such as melanoma, head and neck, liver or kidney cancer. The source was CD4+ or CD8+ T cells sorted from blood, collected in a trial of the OX40 agonist ivuxolimab. DNA for the CDR3: TGTGCCAGCAGTGCAGGGGGGTCTGGGGCCAACGTCCTGACTTTC. Its protein is CASSAGGSGANVLTF.